This entry concerns a single T cell receptor (beta chain). Its cognate antigen is unknown. Expressed TCRB transcripts were sequenced because the isolated RNA had all been reverse transcribed beforehand. Assay used: immunoSEQ multiplex PCR; TCRdb lists only in-frame clones, some missing. In the table there are 900,000 or so clones, around a sixth of which are singletons. This specimen belongs to a study of beta chain features in type 1 diabetes. Notes on the study in general: Individuals with type 1 diabetes displayed fewer insertions and more deletions at VDJ junctions.

The authors sorted CD4+ naive, central memory, regulatory and stem cell-like memory cells via CD45RO/CCR7/CD25/CD127/CD95/CD27. Sort purity for all populations was recorded as exceeding 98%. The CDR3 sequence is 14 residues long. Trimming shortened V by 2 bases and J by 6 bases, and 14 bases separated the two germline ends. CDR1 is LNHNV and CDR2 is YYDKDF in the germline V gene (reference sequence). Sequencing was done on a sample of naive CD4+ T cells from blood. The receptor was derived from a woman between 18 and 30 years old in good health. The V call is TRBV15, the J call TRBJ2-7, with D unresolved. CDR3 DNA: TGTGCCACCAGCAGAACGCCAGCGACACGCGAGCAGTACTTC. Residues: CATSRTPATREQYF.